The 10 T cell receptor beta chains reported below all come from one sample, sequenced in a study of chemoradiotherapy in HPV16-positive cancers. Assay used: immunoSEQ multiplex PCR; TCRdb lists only in-frame clones, some missing. The sample shows under 6,500 clones, about 91% of them seen only once. Sequencing used blood, obtained from a patient who underwent chemoradiotherapy. These receptors all stem from a human donor with HPV-associated anogenital cancer.

The CDR3 here is CASSQDPSSGNTIYF. DNA of the CDR3: TGCGCCAGCAGCCAAGATCCCAGCTCTGGAAACACCATATATTTT. The chain carries TRBV4-1 and TRBJ1-3; D remains ambiguous. Germline CDR1 and CDR2: MGHRA and YSYEKL. V was shortened by 0 bases and J by 0 bases, with 6 bases between the two germline ends. The CDR3 length is 15 residues.

V and J are TRBV11-2 and TRBJ2-5, with D perhaps TRBD1 or TRBD2 (5 bases each). The CDR3 length is 16 residues. Germline V gene data show CDR1 as SGHAT and CDR2 as FQNNGV. V was pared by 0 bases and J by 5 bases, with 16 bases between. This chain's CDR3 is CASSLELVGRRETQYF. For the CDR3, the DNA is TGTGCCAGCAGCTTAGAACTTGTGGGACGTCGGGAGACCCAGTACTTC.

This clone was seen a few times. This chain joins TRBV28 and TRBJ1-2; TRBD1 matches 9 bases. Per the germline V gene, CDR1 is MDHEN and CDR2 is SYDVKM. CDR3 length equals 14 residues. J was trimmed by 4 bases and V by 5 bases; bases with no gene match: 5. The CDR3 loop is CASSAGTGPYGYTF. The CDR3 coding sequence is TGTGCCAGCAGTGCCGGGACAGGGCCCTATGGCTACACCTTC.

The chain joins TRBV9 to TRBJ1-6, with D possibly being TRBD1 (5 bases). The V gene lost 3 bases and the J gene lost 10 bases, with 8 bases spanning the gap. Germline CDR1 and CDR2: SGDLS and YYNGEE. CDR3 size: 12 residues. This CDR3 reads CASSGGGSPLHF. The CDR3 nucleotides are TGTGCCAGCAGCGGGGGCGGGTCACCCCTCCACTTT.

The chain links TRBV11-2 to TRBJ2-7, with D possibly being TRBD1 (6 bases). The V end was cut by 5 bases, the J end by 0 bases, with 23 bases between. The CDR3 runs 18 residues. CDR1 and CDR2 (germline): SGHAT, FQNNGV. The CDR3 sequence: CASSLRATGGSTSYEQYF. The CDR3 coding sequence is TGTGCCAGCAGCCTCCGAGCGACAGGAGGATCGACCTCCTACGAGCAGTACTTC.

The J gene is TRBJ2-5, the V gene TRBV11-2; unclear D gene. The CDR3 has 11 amino acids. Trimming cost V 3 bases and J 1 base, with 0 bases left between them. Germline V gene sequence: CDR1 SGHAT, CDR2 FQNNGV. The CDR3 region has the DNA TGTGCCAGCAGCTTCCAAGAGACCCAGTACTTC. Translating it yields CASSFQETQYF.

The V and J genes are TRBV2 and TRBJ2-4; a possible D gene is TRBD2 (6 bases). Looked up from germline, CDR1 is SNHLY and CDR2 is FYNNEI. This CDR3 has 15 amino acids. V lost 6 bases and J 0 bases, leaving 12 bases between the germline ends. The CDR3 loop reads CASSGDSLAKNIQYF. CDR3 bases: TGTGCCAGCAGCGGGGACTCCCTAGCCAAAAACATTCAGTACTTC.

The J gene is TRBJ2-3, the V gene TRBV7-9; a possible D gene is TRBD1 (6 bases). This CDR3 contains 14 residues. The germline V gene encodes CDR1 SEHNR and CDR2 FQNEAQ (reference sequence). The germline V and J ends were trimmed by 1 base and 3 bases, with 8 bases remaining between them. As DNA, the CDR3 is TGTGCCAGCAGCTTAGATCAGGGGACAGATACGCAGTATTTT. Translating it yields CASSLDQGTDTQYF. The full variable domain, with the rest looked up from reference TRBV7-9 and TRBJ2-3, is DTGVSQNPRHKITKRGQNVTFRCDPISEHNRLYWYRQTLGQGPEFLTYFQNEAQLEKSRLLSDRFSAERPKGSFSTLEIQRTEQGDSAMYLCASSLDQGTDTQYFGPGTRLTVL.

The rearrangement uses TRBV7-9 and TRBJ1-1, with D possibly being TRBD1 (5 bases). Trimming removed 3 bases from V and 1 base from J, with 21 bases in between. The length of the CDR3 is 18 residues. Looked up from germline, CDR1 is SEHNR and CDR2 is FQNEAQ (reference sequence). For the CDR3, the DNA is TGTGCCAGCAGCTTTTATGGGACGGGTGGGGCCAAGAACACTGAAGCTTTCTTT. This codes for CASSFYGTGGAKNTEAFF.

The chain employs TRBV18 and TRBJ2-7; no clear D. Trimming removed 5 bases at V and 7 bases at J, with 15 bases between. This CDR3 has 13 residues. Looked up from germline, CDR1 is KGHSH and CDR2 is LQKENI. CDR3 sequence: CASSSSGPKEQYF. CDR3 in DNA: TGTGCCAGCTCATCCAGTGGTCCAAAAGAGCAGTACTTC.